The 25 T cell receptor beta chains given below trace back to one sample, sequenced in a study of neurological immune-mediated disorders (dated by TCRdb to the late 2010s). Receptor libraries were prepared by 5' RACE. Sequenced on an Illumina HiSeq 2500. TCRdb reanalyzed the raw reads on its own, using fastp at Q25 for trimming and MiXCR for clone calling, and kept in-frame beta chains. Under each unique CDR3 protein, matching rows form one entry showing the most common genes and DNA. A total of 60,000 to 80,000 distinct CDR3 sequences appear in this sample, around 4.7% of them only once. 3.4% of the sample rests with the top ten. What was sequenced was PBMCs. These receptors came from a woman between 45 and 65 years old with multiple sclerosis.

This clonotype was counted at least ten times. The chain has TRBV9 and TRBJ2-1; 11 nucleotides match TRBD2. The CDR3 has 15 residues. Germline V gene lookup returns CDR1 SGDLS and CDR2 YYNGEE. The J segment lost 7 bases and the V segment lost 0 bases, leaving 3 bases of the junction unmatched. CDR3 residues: CASSVGTSGQNEQFF. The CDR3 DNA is TGTGCCAGCAGCGTAGGGACTAGCGGGCAAAATGAGCAGTTCTTC.

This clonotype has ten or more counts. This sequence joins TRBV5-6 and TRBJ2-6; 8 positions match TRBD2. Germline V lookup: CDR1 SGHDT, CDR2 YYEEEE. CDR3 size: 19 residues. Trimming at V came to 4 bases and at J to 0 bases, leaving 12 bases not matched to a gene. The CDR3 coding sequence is TGTGCCAGCAGCGCGGGAGGCAGGGGAACGCTCTCTGGGGCCAACGTCCTGACTTTC. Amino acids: CASSAGGRGTLSGANVLTF.

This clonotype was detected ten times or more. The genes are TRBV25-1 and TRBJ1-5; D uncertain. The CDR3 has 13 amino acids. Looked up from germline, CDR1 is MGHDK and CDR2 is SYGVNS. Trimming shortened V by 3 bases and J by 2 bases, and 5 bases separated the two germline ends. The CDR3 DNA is TGTGCCAGCAGTGAGATCGGCAATCAGCCCCAGCATTTT. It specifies CASSEIGNQPQHF.

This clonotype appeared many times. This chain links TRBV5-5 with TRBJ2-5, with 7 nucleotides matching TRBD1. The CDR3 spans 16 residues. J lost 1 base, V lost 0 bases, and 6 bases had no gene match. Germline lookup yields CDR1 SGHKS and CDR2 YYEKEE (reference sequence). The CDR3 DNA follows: TGTGCCAGCAGCTTGGTAGGGGGCCTAGTCCAAGAGACCCAGTACTTC. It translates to CASSLVGGLVQETQYF.

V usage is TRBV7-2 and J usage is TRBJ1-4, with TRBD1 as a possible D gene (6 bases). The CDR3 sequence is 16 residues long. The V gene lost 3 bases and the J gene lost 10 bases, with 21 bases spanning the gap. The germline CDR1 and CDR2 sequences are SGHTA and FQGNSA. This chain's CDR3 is CASSLGAVGFDGKLFF. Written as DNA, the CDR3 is TGTGCCAGCAGCTTGGGGGCGGTGGGGTTTGATGGAAAACTGTTTTTT.

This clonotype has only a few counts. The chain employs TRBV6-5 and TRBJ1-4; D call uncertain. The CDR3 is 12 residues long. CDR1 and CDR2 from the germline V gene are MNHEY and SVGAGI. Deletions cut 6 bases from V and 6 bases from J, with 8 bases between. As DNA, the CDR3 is TGTGCCAGCAGGGATTCTGATGAAAAACTGTTTTTT. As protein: CASRDSDEKLFF.

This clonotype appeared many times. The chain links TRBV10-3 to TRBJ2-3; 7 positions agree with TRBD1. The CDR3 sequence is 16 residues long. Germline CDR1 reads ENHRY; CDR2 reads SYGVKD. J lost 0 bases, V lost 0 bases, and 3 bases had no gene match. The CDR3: CAISESTGLSTDTQYF. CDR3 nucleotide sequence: TGTGCCATCAGTGAGTCGACAGGGTTAAGCACAGATACGCAGTATTTT.

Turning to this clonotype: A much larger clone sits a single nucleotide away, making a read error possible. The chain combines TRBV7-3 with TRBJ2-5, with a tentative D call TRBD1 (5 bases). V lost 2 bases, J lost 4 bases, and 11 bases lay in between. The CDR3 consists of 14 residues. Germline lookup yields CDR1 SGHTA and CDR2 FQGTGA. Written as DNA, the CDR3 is TGTGCCAGCAGCTTATCCTGGGGCGGAGAGACCCAGTACTTC. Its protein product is CASSLSWGGETQYF.

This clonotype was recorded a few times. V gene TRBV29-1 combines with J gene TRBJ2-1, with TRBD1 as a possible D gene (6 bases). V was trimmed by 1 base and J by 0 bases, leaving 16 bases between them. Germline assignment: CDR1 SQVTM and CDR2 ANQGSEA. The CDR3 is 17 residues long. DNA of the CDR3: TGCAGCGTTGAAGTAAACCTAAGGGGGAGCTCCTACAATGAGCAGTTCTTC. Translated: CSVEVNLRGSSYNEQFF.

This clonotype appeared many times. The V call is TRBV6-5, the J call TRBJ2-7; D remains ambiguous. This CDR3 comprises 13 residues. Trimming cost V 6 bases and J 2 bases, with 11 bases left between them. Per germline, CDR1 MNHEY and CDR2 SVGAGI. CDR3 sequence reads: CASSAGQAYEQYF. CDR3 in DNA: TGTGCCAGCAGCGCCGGCCAGGCCTACGAGCAGTACTTC.

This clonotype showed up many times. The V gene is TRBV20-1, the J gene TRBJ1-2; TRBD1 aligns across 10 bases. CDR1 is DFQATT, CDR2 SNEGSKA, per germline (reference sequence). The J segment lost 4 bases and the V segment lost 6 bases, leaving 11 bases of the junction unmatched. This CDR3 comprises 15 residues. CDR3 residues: CSADLGQGNSYGYTF. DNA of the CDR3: TGCAGTGCCGACCTGGGACAGGGGAATTCCTATGGCTACACCTTC.

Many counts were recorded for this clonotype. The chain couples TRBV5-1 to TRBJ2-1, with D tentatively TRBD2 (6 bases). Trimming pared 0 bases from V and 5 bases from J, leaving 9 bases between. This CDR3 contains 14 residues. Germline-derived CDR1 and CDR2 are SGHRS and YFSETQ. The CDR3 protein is CASSLAGEDNEQFF. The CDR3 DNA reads TGCGCCAGCAGCTTGGCTGGGGAGGACAATGAGCAGTTCTTC.

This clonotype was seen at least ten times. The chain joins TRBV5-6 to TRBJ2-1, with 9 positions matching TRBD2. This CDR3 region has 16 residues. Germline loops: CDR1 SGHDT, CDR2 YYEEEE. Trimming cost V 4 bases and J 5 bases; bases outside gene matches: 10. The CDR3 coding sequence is TGTGCCAGCAGCCCGATTGAGCGGGGGGAACACAATGAGCAGTTCTTC. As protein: CASSPIERGEHNEQFF.

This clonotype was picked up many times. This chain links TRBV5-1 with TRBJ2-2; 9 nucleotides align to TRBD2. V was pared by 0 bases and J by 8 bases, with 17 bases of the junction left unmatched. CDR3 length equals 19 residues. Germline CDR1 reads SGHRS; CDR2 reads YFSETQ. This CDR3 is CASSLAVAGANPTGGELFF. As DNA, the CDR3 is TGCGCCAGCAGCTTGGCCGTAGCGGGGGCGAACCCCACCGGTGGGGAGCTGTTTTTT.

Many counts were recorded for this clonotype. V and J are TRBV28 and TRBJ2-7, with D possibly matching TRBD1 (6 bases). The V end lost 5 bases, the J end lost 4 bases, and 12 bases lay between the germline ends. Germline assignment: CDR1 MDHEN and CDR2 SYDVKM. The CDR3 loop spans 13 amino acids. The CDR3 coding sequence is TGTGCCAGCAGTAAACTCGGACAGTACGAGCAGTACTTC. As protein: CASSKLGQYEQYF. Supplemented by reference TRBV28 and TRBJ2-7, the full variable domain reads DVKVTQSSRYLVKRTGEKVFLECVQDMDHENMFWYRQDPGLGLRLIYFSYDVKMKEKGDIPEGYSVSREKKERFSLILESASTNQTSMYLCASSKLGQYEQYFGPGTRLTVT.

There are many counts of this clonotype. The CDR3 DNA follows: TGTGCCAGCAGCTTAGGATCACCCCTCCACTTT. Translating gives CASSLGSPLHF. The chain recombines TRBV7-9 with TRBJ1-6; D unclear. Between the trimmed V and J ends, which lost 1 base and 10 bases, there was a span of 2 bases. The germline gives CDR1 SEHNR, CDR2 FQNEAQ (reference sequence). CDR3 length: 11 amino acids.

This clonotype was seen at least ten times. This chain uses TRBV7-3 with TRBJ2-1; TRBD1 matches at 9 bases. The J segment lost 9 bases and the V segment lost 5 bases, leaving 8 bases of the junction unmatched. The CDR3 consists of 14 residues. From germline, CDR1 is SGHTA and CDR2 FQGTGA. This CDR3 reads CASSPGQGFSEQFF. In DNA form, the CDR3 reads TGTGCCAGCAGCCCGGGACAGGGCTTCAGTGAGCAGTTCTTC.

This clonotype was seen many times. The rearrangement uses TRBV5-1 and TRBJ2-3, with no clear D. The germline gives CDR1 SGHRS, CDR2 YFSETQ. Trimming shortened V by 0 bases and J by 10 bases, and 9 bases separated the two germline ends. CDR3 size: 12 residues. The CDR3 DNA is TGCGCCAGCAGCTTGGAGGTCGGAGCGCAGTATTTT. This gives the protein CASSLEVGAQYF.

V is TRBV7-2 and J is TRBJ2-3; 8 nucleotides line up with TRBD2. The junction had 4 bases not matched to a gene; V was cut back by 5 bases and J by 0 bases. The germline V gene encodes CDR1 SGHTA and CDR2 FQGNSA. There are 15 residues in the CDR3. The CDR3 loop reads CASSRGGASTDTQYF. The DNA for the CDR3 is TGTGCCAGCAGCCGGGGGGGGGCAAGCACAGATACGCAGTATTTT.

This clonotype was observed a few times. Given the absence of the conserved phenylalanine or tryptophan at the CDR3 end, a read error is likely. CDR3 sequence: CSALDRAGKTIYY. The CDR3, as DNA: TGCAGTGCCCTGGACAGGGCTGGAAAAACCATATATTAT. The J gene is TRBJ1-3, the V gene TRBV20-1, with 8 positions matching TRBD1. This CDR3 has 13 residues. Germline values: CDR1 DFQATT, CDR2 SNEGSKA (reference sequence).

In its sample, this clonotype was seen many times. The CDR3 here is CASRTQGAARSEAFF. CDR3 nucleotides: TGTGCCAGCAGAACTCAGGGGGCGGCCAGGTCTGAAGCTTTCTTT. The genes are TRBV3-1 and TRBJ1-1; 8 bases are shared with TRBD1. The germline V gene encodes CDR1 LGHDT and CDR2 YNNKEL (reference sequence). Trimming removed 6 bases from V and 6 bases from J; junction bases left unmatched: 12. The CDR3 is 15 amino acids.

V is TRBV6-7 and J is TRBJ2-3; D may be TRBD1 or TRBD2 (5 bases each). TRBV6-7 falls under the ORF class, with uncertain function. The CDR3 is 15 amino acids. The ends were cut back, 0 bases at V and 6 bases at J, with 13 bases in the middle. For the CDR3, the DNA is TGTGCCAGCAGTTACTCGGGGGTGGGGCACGATACGCAGTATTTT. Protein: CASSYSGVGHDTQYF.

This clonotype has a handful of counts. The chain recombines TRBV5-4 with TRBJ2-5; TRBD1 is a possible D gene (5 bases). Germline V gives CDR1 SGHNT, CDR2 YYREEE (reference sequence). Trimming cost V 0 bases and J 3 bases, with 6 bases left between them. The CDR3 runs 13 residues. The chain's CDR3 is CASSLAGKETQYF. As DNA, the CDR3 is TGTGCCAGCAGCTTGGCAGGGAAAGAGACCCAGTACTTC.

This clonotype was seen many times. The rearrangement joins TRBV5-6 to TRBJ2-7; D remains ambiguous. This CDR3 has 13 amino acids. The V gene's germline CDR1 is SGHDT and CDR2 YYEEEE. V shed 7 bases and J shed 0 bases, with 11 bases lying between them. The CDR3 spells CASSASSSYEQYV. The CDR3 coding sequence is TGTGCCAGCTCAGCTTCAAGCTCCTACGAGCAGTACGTC.

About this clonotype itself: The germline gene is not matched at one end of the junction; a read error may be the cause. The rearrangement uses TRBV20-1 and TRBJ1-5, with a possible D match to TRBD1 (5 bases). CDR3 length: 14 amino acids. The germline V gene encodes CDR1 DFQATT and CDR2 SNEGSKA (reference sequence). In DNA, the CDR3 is TGCAGTGCTAGAGCTACAGGTAGCAATCAGCCCCAGAATTTT. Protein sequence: CSARATGSNQPQNF.